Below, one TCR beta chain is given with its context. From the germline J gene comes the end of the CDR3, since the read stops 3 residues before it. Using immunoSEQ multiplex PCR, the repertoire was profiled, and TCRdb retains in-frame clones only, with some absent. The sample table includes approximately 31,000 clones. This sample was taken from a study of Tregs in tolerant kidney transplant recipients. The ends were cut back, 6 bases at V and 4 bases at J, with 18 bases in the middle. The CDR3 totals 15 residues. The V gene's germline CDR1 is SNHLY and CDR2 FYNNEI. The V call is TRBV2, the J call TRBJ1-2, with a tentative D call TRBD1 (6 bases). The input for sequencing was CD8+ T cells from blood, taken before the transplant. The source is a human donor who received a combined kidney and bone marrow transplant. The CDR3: CASRGGQTSPYGYTF. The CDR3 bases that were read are TGTGCCAGCAGGGGCGGACAGACAAGTCCCTATGGC.